The T cell receptor beta chain under discussion was sequenced for a study of cytomegalovirus exposure and HLA in healthy donors. Study overall: A data release that came early held approximately 85 million unique TCRs from HLA-typed donors. Overall study results and limits: Beyond CMV serostatus, there was no information to go on about immune exposure.

Trimming cost V 3 bases and J 6 bases; bases outside gene matches: 10. The CDR3 loop spans 15 amino acids. CDR1 SGHRS and CDR2 YFSETQ come from the germline V gene. PCR employed 60 Vbeta and 13 Jbeta primers. Here immunoSEQ multiplex PCR was the method, and the copy in TCRdb shows in-frame clones only, minus some. The sample carries 100,000 to 150,000 clones, less than 85% recorded once. On this clone: What it binds is unknown.

Sequenced: PBMCs. This receptor was identified in a man under 40 in good health and CMV-seropositive. This rearrangement joins TRBV5-1 to TRBJ2-7; 9 bases are shared with TRBD1. Here the CDR3 DNA reads TGCGCCAGCAGCTACACAGGGGGCCCGGAGGGCGAGCAGTACTTC. Amino acid sequence: CASSYTGGPEGEQYF.